This entry lists 30 T cell receptor beta chains sequenced from one sample in a study of T cell responses to AZD1222 COVID-19 vaccine. Produced via immunoSEQ multiplex PCR; TCRdb's table is partial and in-frame only. The sample shows approximately 120,000 clones, around 89% of them seen only once. Sequencing was performed on peripheral blood, taken 28 days after the second AZD1222 dose. The receptors were gathered from an adult who received the AZD1222 COVID-19 vaccine.

The chain has TRBV7-9 and TRBJ1-1; D unresolved. V lost 5 bases to trimming and J lost 5 bases, with 12 bases between them. Germline V gene sequence: CDR1 SEHNR, CDR2 FQNEAQ (reference sequence). The CDR3 has 13 amino acids. In nucleotides, the CDR3 is TGTGCCAGCAGCCTTTGGCGAGGGACTGAAGCTTTCTTT. Translating gives CASSLWRGTEAFF.

This chain links TRBV29-1 with TRBJ2-5; weak D call: TRBD1 (6 bases). Per germline, CDR1 SQVTM and CDR2 ANQGSEA. The length of the CDR3 is 12 residues. Trimming stripped 7 bases from V and 5 bases from J, with 14 bases between. The CDR3 region is CSADRMDETQYF. The CDR3 DNA reads as TGCAGCGCGGACAGAATGGACGAGACCCAGTACTTC.

The chain recombines TRBV7-8 with TRBJ1-1; no firm D call. The germline gives CDR1 SGHVS, CDR2 FQNEAQ. Trimming pared 4 bases from V and 5 bases from J, leaving 11 bases between. The CDR3 totals 13 residues. CDR3 in DNA: TGTGCCAGCAGCTCCGCCCCCAAAACTGAAGCTTTCTTT. Its protein product is CASSSAPKTEAFF.

This clone appeared a single time. The rearrangement links TRBV5-5 to TRBJ1-5; D not resolved. The CDR3 totals 13 residues. V was pared by 4 bases and J by 4 bases, with 9 bases between. CDR1 is SGHKS and CDR2 is YYEKEE in the germline V gene (reference sequence). CDR3: CASSPDPNQPQHF. Written as DNA, the CDR3 is TGTGCCAGCAGCCCGGACCCTAATCAGCCCCAGCATTTT.

This clone is categorized as large (0.1 to 1%). Other DNA sequences within the sample encode an identical CDR3. The V gene is TRBV6-4, the J gene TRBJ1-2, with D maybe TRBD1 (6 bases). CDR3 length equals 13 residues. From germline, CDR1 is MRHNA and CDR2 SNTAGT. Deletions cut 8 bases from V and 2 bases from J, with 12 bases between. The CDR3: CASSRDRNYGYTF. DNA of the CDR3: TGTGCCAGCTCCCGCGACAGGAACTATGGCTACACCTTC.

The rearrangement links TRBV9 to TRBJ1-3, with D hard to call. From germline, CDR1 is SGDLS and CDR2 YYNGEE. V lost 0 bases and J 7 bases, leaving 11 bases between the germline ends. This CDR3 comprises 14 residues. The CDR3 DNA reads as TGTGCCAGCAGCGTAGATGGACCGAGGAACACCATATATTTT. Encoded protein: CASSVDGPRNTIYF.

The chain uses TRBV29-1 and TRBJ2-5; D is undetermined. Germline V gives CDR1 SQVTM, CDR2 ANQGSEA. CDR3 length: 13 residues. V was clipped by 4 bases and J by 4 bases, with 13 bases between them. The DNA for the CDR3 is TGCAGCGTTGCGGCAAGGTCAGGAGAGACCCAGTACTTC. It is translated as CSVAARSGETQYF.

The chain couples TRBV5-1 to TRBJ2-3; 10 bases match TRBD2. The length of the CDR3 is 16 residues. Trimming at V came to 3 bases and at J to 6 bases, leaving 10 bases not matched to a gene. CDR1 is SGHRS and CDR2 is YFSETQ in the germline V gene. The CDR3 DNA reads as TGCGCCAGCAGCTCAAATCCTAGCGGGGGCGGGGATACGCAGTATTTT. This translates into CASSSNPSGGGDTQYF.

This clone was detected only a few times. This chain uses TRBV7-3 with TRBJ2-2; 9 bases map to TRBD1. This CDR3 comprises 15 residues. Unmatched junction bases numbered 6, after V lost 4 bases and J lost 6 bases. Per the germline V gene, CDR1 is SGHTA and CDR2 is FQGTGA. As DNA, the CDR3 is TGTGCCAGCAGCTCACCGGGACAGGGCGCCGGGGAGCTGTTTTTT. It specifies CASSSPGQGAGELFF.

The chain combines TRBV18 with TRBJ1-2; 9 nucleotides agree with TRBD1. Germline assignment: CDR1 KGHSH and CDR2 LQKENI. CDR3 length: 13 residues. V was clipped by 5 bases and J by 7 bases; unmatched bases: 5. This chain's CDR3 is CASSAGQGTGYTF. The CDR3 DNA is TGTGCCAGCTCAGCGGGACAGGGAACTGGCTACACCTTC. Full variable domain (rest looked up from reference TRBV18 and TRBJ1-2): NAGVMQNPRHLVRRRGQEARLRCSPMKGHSHVYWYRQLPEEGLKFMVYLQKENIIDESGMPKERFSAEFPKEGPSILRIQQVVRGDSAAYFCASSAGQGTGYTFGSGTRLTVV.

The chain couples TRBV29-1 to TRBJ1-1; perhaps TRBD1 as D (5 bases). The germline V gene encodes CDR1 SQVTM and CDR2 ANQGSEA. The CDR3 is made up of 15 amino acids. Trimming left V 0 bases short and J 5 bases short, with 16 bases between. The DNA of the CDR3 is TGCAGCGTTGAAGAGGGGTGGGAGGGGAAAACTGAAGCTTTCTTT. Protein sequence: CSVEEGWEGKTEAFF.

This chain connects TRBV6-1 to TRBJ1-2; D not certain. V shed 0 bases and J shed 2 bases, with 10 bases lying between them. In germline, CDR1 is MNHNS, CDR2 SASEGT. The CDR3 runs 15 residues. The CDR3 DNA follows: TGTGCCAGCAGTGAAGCGCTCGGAGGGAACTATGGCTACACCTTC. It yields the protein CASSEALGGNYGYTF.

The rearrangement joins TRBV2 to TRBJ1-6; 7 positions agree with TRBD1. The CDR3 is made up of 15 amino acids. CDR1 and CDR2 from the germline V gene are SNHLY and FYNNEI. After removal of 6 bases from V and 10 bases from J, the junction contained 12 bases not matched to a gene. The CDR3 nucleotides read TGTGCCAGCAGCCGATCGGGACAGAGGGAATCACCCCTCCACTTT. It yields the protein CASSRSGQRESPLHF.

The V and J genes are TRBV3-1 (or the pseudogene TRBV3-2) and TRBJ1-4; D remains ambiguous. Germline CDR1 and CDR2: LGHDT and YNNKEL (reference sequence). Trimming pared 5 bases from V and 4 bases from J, leaving 17 bases between. The CDR3 has 16 residues. CDR3 amino acids: CASSNSGFLGNEKLFF. The CDR3 DNA follows: TGTGCCAGCAGCAATAGCGGATTTTTGGGTAATGAAAAACTGTTTTTT.

This chain links TRBV6-1 with TRBJ1-5; 10 bases match TRBD1. This CDR3 has 17 residues. In germline, CDR1 is MNHNS, CDR2 SASEGT. V shed 0 bases, J shed 5 bases, and the junction held 7 bases outside the gene matches. The CDR3 protein is CASSEAWDRGSDQPQHF. The CDR3 DNA reads TGTGCCAGCAGTGAAGCCTGGGACAGGGGTTCCGATCAGCCCCAGCATTTT.

The chain links TRBV30 to TRBJ2-2; perhaps TRBD1 as D (6 bases). Germline V lookup: CDR1 GTSNPN, CDR2 SVGIG (reference sequence). The CDR3 runs to 14 residues. Trimming left V 3 bases short and J 4 bases short, with 12 bases between. In DNA form, the CDR3 reads TGTGCCTGGAGCTTCCTACAGGGCACCGGGGAGCTGTTTTTT. This sequence encodes CAWSFLQGTGELFF. Together with reference TRBV30 and TRBJ2-2, the CDR3 gives the full variable domain: SQTIHQWPATLVQPVGSPLSLECTVEGTSNPNLYWYRQAAGRGLQLLFYSVGIGQISSEVPQNLSASRPQDRQFILSSKKLLLSDSGFYLCAWSFLQGTGELFFGEGSRLTVL.

J is TRBJ1-5 and V is TRBV5-8; TRBD1 matches 9 bases. Germline CDR1 reads SGHTS; CDR2 reads YDEGEE. The junction had 9 bases not matched to a gene; V was cut back by 6 bases and J by 5 bases. The CDR3 contains 15 residues. The CDR3 loop is CASTSDRGPYQPQHF. The CDR3 DNA sequence: TGTGCCAGCACTTCGGACAGGGGTCCATATCAGCCCCAGCATTTT.

This chain links TRBV30 with TRBJ2-3; D unclear. Germline CDR1 and CDR2: GTSNPN and SVGIG (reference sequence). The CDR3 has 14 residues. Trimming stripped 3 bases from V and 4 bases from J, with 14 bases between. Here the CDR3 DNA reads TGTGCCTGGAGACTCGTCGGCACAGCAGATACGCAGTATTTT. It encodes CAWRLVGTADTQYF.

The chain uses TRBV3-1 (or the pseudogene TRBV3-2) and TRBJ2-1, with 14 positions matching TRBD2. After removal of 6 bases from V and 8 bases from J, the junction contained 3 bases not matched to a gene. Looked up from germline, CDR1 is LGHDT and CDR2 is YNNKEL (reference sequence). This CDR3 contains 14 residues. CDR3 sequence: CASRTSGRGYEQFF. The CDR3 DNA reads as TGTGCCAGCAGGACTAGCGGGAGGGGCTATGAGCAGTTCTTC.

The rearrangement links TRBV3-1 (or the pseudogene TRBV3-2) to TRBJ2-1; 13 bases agree with TRBD2. The ends lost 6 bases at V and 6 bases at J; junction bases unmatched: 2. The CDR3 has 14 residues. Germline V gene lookup returns CDR1 LGHDT and CDR2 YNNKEL (reference sequence). The CDR3: CASRLAGGVNEQFF. For the CDR3, the DNA is TGTGCCAGCAGACTAGCGGGAGGGGTCAATGAGCAGTTCTTC.

The CDR3 coding sequence is TGCGCCAGCAGCGTAGGACAGGAGCGTGAAGCTTTCTTT. Protein sequence: CASSVGQEREAFF. The chain combines TRBV5-1 with TRBJ1-1; 7 nucleotides match TRBD1. Germline V CDR1 and CDR2: SGHRS, YFSETQ. Trimming took 4 bases from V and 7 from J; bases not matched to a gene: 7. The CDR3 extends over 13 amino acids. Variable domain in full (rest from reference TRBV5-1 and TRBJ1-1): KAGVTQTPRYLIKTRGQQVTLSCSPISGHRSVSWYQQTPGQGLQFLFEYFSETQRNKGNFPGRFSGRQFSNSRSEMNVSTLELGDSALYLCASSVGQEREAFFGQGTRLTVV.

J is TRBJ1-1 and V is TRBV11-2; D not certain. Germline CDR1 SGHAT, CDR2 FQNNGV. This CDR3 has 12 amino acids. The ends were cut back, 4 bases at V and 1 base at J, with 4 bases in the middle. As DNA, the CDR3 is TGTGCCAGCAGCTGGAGGAACACTGAAGCTTTCTTT. Translated: CASSWRNTEAFF.

This sequence joins TRBV4-1 and TRBJ2-2; 13 bases align to TRBD2. Losses at the gene ends were 1 base for V and 5 bases for J; bases not matched to a gene: 19. The CDR3 consists of 22 residues. From germline, CDR1 is MGHRA and CDR2 YSYEKL. The CDR3 coding sequence is TGCGCCAGCAGCCAAGTAGGGTTACTAAGGACTAGCGGGAGAGAAAGAACCGGGGAGCTGTTTTTT. Translation: CASSQVGLLRTSGRERTGELFF.

This clone was seen a single time. The chain has TRBV10-3 and TRBJ1-2; 8 bases are a match to TRBD1. Germline V gene data show CDR1 as ENHRY and CDR2 as SYGVKD. The trim removed 4 bases at V and 2 bases at J, leaving 6 bases unmatched. The CDR3 consists of 15 residues. CDR3 loop: CAISGGQGDNYGYTF. The CDR3 region has the DNA TGTGCCATCAGTGGCGGACAGGGTGACAACTATGGCTACACCTTC.

This clone was observed a handful of times. The chain uses TRBV6-1 and TRBJ1-4; the D gene is possibly TRBD1 (5 bases). From germline, CDR1 is MNHNS and CDR2 SASEGT. Trimming took off 0 bases at V and 4 bases at J, with 15 bases between the two ends. The CDR3 runs to 17 residues. CDR3 DNA sequence: TGTGCCAGCAGTGAAGCAATCTTGACAGAGAATAATGAAAAACTGTTTTTT. It encodes CASSEAILTENNEKLFF.

The J gene is TRBJ1-5, the V gene TRBV20-1; D unclear. CDR3 length equals 13 residues. CDR1 is DFQATT, CDR2 SNEGSKA, per germline (reference sequence). The germline V and J ends were trimmed by 3 bases and 5 bases, with 11 bases remaining between them. CDR3 coding DNA: TGCAGTGCTAGTCGGTCAGGAGATCAGCCCCAGCATTTT. Translating gives CSASRSGDQPQHF.

This clone was recorded only once. The CDR3 sequence is CASSIGPSSGRGTDTQYF. In DNA form, the CDR3 reads TGTGCCAGTAGTATAGGTCCCAGTAGCGGGAGGGGCACAGATACGCAGTATTTT. The chain carries TRBV19 and TRBJ2-3; 11 bases are a match to TRBD2. The J segment lost 1 base and the V segment lost 1 base, leaving 7 bases of the junction unmatched. Germline-derived CDR1 and CDR2 are LNHDA and SQIVND (reference sequence). This CDR3 is 18 amino acids long. The full variable domain, with the rest looked up from reference TRBV19 and TRBJ2-3, is DGGITQSPKYLFRKEGQNVTLSCEQNLNHDAMYWYRQDPGQGLRLIYYSQIVNDFQKGDIAEGYSVSREKKESFPLTVTSAQKNPTAFYLCASSIGPSSGRGTDTQYFGPGTRLTVL.

The chain employs TRBV30 and TRBJ2-5; 8 bases map to TRBD2. The germline gives CDR1 GTSNPN, CDR2 SVGIG (reference sequence). The CDR3 covers 20 residues. Trimming at V came to 3 bases and at J to 5 bases, leaving 26 bases not matched to a gene. The CDR3 sequence: CAWRAQTGQAGAEDWETQYF. The CDR3 bases are TGTGCCTGGAGAGCACAAACGGGACAAGCGGGAGCCGAGGACTGGGAGACCCAGTACTTC.

The rearrangement uses TRBV21-1 and TRBJ2-4; the table assigns TRBD1, which was not confirmed against the DNA. TRBV21-1 is a documented pseudogene. The CDR3 loop spans 14 amino acids. CDR3 nucleotides: TGTGCCAGCAGCAAAGACGGACAGGAAAACATTCAGTACTTC. The encoded protein is CASSKDGQENIQYF.

This chain links TRBV27 with TRBJ2-1; D possibly corresponds to TRBD1 (6 bases). The CDR3 covers 16 residues. Trimming shortened V by 2 bases and J by 5 bases, and 16 bases separated the two germline ends. Germline CDR1 reads MNHEY; CDR2 reads SMNVEV (reference sequence). CDR3 sequence (DNA): TGTGCCAGCAGTTTACTAGGGGGAAAGAAAAACAATGAGCAGTTCTTC. It encodes CASSLLGGKKNNEQFF.